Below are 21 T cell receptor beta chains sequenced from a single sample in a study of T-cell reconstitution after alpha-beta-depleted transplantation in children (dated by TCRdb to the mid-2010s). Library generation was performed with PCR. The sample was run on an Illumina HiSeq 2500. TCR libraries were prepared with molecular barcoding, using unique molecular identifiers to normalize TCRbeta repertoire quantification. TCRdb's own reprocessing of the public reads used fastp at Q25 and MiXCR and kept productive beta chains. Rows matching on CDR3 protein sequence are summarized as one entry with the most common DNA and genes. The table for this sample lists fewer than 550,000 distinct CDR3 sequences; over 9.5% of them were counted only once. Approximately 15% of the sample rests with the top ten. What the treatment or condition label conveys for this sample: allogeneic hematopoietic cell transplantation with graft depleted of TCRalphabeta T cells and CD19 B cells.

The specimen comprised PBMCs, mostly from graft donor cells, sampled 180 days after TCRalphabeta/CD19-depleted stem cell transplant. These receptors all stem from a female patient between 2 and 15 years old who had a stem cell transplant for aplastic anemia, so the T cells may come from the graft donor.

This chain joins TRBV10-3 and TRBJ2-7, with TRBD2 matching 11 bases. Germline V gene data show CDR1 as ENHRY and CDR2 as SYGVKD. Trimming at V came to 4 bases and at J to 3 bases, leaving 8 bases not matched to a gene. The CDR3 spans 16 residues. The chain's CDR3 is CAISGSLAGGSYEQYF. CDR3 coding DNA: TGTGCCATCAGTGGCAGTTTAGCGGGAGGGAGCTACGAGCAGTACTTC.

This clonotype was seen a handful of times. In nucleotides, the CDR3 is TGTGCCAGCAGCCCGAGCCCGACTAGCGGCACCGGGGAGCTGTTTTTT. Protein: CASSPSPTSGTGELFF. The V gene is TRBV7-2, the J gene TRBJ2-2, with 9 nucleotides matching TRBD2. The V segment lost 5 bases and the J segment 4 bases; nucleotides outside the gene matches: 8. Germline CDR1 and CDR2: SGHTA and FQGNSA. This CDR3 is built from 16 residues.

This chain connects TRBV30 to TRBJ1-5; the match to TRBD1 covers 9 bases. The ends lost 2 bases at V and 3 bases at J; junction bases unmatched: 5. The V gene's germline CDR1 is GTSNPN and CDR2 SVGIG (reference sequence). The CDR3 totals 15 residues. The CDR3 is CAWSLGTGINQPQHF. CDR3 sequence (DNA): TGTGCCTGGAGTTTAGGGACAGGGATCAATCAGCCCCAGCATTTT.

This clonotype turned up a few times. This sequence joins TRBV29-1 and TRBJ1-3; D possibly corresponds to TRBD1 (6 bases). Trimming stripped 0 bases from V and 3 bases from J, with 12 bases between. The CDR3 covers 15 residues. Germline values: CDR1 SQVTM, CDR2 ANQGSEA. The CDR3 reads CSVEELQGFGNTIYF. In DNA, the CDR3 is TGCAGCGTTGAAGAGTTACAGGGCTTTGGAAACACCATATATTTT.

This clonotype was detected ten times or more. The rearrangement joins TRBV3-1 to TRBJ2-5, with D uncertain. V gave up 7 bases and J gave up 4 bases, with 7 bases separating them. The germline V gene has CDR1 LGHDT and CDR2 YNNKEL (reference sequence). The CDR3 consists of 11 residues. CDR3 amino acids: CASTPGETQYF. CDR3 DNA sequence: TGTGCCAGCACCCCGGGAGAGACCCAGTACTTC.

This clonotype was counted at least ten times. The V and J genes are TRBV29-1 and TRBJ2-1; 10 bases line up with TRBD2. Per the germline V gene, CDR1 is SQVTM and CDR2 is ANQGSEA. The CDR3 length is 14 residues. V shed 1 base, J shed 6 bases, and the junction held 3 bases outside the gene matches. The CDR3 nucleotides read TGCAGCGTTGAAGGCCTAGCGGGAGCCAATGAGCAGTTCTTC. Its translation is CSVEGLAGANEQFF.

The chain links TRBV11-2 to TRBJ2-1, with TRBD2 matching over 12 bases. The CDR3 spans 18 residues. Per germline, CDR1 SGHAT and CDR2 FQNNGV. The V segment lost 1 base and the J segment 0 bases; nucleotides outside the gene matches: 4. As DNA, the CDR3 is TGTGCCAGCAGCTTAGGGACTAGCGGGGCGAGCTCCTACAATGAGCAGTTCTTC. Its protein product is CASSLGTSGASSYNEQFF.

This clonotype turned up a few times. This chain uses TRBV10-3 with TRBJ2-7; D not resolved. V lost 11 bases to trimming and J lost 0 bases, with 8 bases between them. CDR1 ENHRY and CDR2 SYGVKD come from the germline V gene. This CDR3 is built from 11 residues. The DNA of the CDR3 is TGTGCCGCTCGCTCCTCCTACGAGCAGTACTTC. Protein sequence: CAARSSYEQYF.

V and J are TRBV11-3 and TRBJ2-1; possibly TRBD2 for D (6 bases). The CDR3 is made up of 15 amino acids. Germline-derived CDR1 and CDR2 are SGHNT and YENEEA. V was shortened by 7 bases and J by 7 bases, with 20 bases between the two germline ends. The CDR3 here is CASKISGGFYNEQFF. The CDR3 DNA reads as TGTGCCAGCAAGATTTCTGGAGGGTTCTATAATGAGCAGTTCTTC.

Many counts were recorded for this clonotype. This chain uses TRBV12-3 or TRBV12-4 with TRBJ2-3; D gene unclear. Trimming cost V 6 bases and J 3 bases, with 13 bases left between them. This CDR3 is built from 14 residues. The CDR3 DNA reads TGTGCCAGCAGGAGACTGTCCCGGACAGATACGCAGTATTTT. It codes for CASRRLSRTDTQYF.

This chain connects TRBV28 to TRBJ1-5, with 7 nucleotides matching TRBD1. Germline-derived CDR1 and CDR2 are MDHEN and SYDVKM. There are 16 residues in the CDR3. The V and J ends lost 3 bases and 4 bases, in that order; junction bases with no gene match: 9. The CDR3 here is CASSFLSEGANQPQHF. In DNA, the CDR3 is TGTGCCAGCAGTTTTTTGTCTGAGGGGGCGAATCAGCCCCAGCATTTT. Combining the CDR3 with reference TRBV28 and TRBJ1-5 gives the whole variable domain DVKVTQSSRYLVKRTGEKVFLECVQDMDHENMFWYRQDPGLGLRLIYFSYDVKMKEKGDIPEGYSVSREKKERFSLILESASTNQTSMYLCASSFLSEGANQPQHFGDGTRLSIL.

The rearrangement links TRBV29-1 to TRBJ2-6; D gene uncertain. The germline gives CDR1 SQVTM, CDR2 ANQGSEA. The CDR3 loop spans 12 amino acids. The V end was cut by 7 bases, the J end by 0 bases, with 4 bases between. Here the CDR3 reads CSATSGANVLTF. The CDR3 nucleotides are TGCAGCGCCACCTCTGGGGCCAACGTCCTGACTTTC. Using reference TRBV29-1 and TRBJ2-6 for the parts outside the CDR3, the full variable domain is SAVISQKPSRDICQRGTSLTIQCQVDSQVTMMFWYRQQPGQSLTLIATANQGSEATYESGFVIDKFPISRPNLTFSTLTVSNMSPEDSSIYLCSATSGANVLTFGAGSRLTVL.

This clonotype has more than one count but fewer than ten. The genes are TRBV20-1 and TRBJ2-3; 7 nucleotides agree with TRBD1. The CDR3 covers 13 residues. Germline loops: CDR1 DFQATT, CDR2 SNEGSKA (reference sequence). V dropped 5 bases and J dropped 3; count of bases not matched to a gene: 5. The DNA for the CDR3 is TGCAGTGCTGGACAGGCCTCTACAGATACGCAGTATTTT. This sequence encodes CSAGQASTDTQYF.

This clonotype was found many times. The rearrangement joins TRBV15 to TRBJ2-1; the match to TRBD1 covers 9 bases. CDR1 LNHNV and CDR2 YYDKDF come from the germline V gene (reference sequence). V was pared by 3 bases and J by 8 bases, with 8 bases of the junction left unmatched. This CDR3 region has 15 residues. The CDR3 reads CATSSSGQGFDEQFF. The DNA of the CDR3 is TGTGCCACCAGCAGCAGCGGACAGGGGTTCGATGAGCAGTTCTTC. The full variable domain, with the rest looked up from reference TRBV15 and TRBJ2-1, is DAMVIQNPRYQVTQFGKPVTLSCSQTLNHNVMYWYQQKSSQAPKLLFHYYDKDFNNEADTPDNFQSRRPNTSFCFLDIRSPGLGDTAMYLCATSSSGQGFDEQFFGPGTRLTVL.

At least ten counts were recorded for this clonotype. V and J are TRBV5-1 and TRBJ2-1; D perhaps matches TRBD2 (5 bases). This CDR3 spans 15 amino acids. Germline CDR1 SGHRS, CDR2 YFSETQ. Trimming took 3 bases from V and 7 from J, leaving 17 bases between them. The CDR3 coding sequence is TGCGCCAGCAGCTCTACCGGACTCACGCGAAATGAGCAGTTCTTC. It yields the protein CASSSTGLTRNEQFF.

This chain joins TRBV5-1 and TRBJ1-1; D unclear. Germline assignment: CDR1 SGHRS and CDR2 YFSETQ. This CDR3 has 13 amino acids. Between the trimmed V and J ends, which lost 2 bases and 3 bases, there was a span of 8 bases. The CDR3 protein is CASSFLGYTEAFF. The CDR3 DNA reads TGCGCCAGCAGCTTTTTAGGGTACACTGAAGCTTTCTTT.

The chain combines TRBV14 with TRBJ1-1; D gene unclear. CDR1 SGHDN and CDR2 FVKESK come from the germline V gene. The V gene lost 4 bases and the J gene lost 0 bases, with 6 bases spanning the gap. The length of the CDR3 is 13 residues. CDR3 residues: CASSRLLNTEAFF. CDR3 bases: TGTGCCAGCAGCCGATTATTGAACACTGAAGCTTTCTTT.

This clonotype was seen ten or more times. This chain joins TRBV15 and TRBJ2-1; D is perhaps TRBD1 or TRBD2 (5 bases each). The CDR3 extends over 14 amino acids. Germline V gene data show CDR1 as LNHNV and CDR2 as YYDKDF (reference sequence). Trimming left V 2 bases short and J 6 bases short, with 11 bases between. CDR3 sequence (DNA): TGTGCCACCAGCAGACGCCGGGACCTCAATGAGCAGTTCTTC. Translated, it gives CATSRRRDLNEQFF.

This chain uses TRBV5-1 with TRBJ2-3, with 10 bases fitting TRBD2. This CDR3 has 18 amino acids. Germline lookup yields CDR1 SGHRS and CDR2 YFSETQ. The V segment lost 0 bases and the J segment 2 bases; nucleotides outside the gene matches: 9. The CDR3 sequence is CASSLVRLGTSDTDTQYF. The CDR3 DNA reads TGCGCCAGCAGCTTGGTTAGATTAGGGACTAGCGACACAGATACGCAGTATTTT.

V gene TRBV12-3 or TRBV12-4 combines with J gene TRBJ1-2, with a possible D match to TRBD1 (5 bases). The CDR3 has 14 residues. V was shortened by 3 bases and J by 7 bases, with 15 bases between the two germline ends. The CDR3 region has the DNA TGTGCCAGCAGTTTTGGGACGGGCAGTCTTGGCTACACCTTC. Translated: CASSFGTGSLGYTF.

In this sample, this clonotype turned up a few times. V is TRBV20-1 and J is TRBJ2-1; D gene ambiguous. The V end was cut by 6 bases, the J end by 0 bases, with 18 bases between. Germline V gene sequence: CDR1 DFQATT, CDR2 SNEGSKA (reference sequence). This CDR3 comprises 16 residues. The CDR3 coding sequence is TGCAGTGCCCTAATCTTATGGCTGAGCTCCTACAATGAGCAGTTCTTC. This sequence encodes CSALILWLSSYNEQFF.